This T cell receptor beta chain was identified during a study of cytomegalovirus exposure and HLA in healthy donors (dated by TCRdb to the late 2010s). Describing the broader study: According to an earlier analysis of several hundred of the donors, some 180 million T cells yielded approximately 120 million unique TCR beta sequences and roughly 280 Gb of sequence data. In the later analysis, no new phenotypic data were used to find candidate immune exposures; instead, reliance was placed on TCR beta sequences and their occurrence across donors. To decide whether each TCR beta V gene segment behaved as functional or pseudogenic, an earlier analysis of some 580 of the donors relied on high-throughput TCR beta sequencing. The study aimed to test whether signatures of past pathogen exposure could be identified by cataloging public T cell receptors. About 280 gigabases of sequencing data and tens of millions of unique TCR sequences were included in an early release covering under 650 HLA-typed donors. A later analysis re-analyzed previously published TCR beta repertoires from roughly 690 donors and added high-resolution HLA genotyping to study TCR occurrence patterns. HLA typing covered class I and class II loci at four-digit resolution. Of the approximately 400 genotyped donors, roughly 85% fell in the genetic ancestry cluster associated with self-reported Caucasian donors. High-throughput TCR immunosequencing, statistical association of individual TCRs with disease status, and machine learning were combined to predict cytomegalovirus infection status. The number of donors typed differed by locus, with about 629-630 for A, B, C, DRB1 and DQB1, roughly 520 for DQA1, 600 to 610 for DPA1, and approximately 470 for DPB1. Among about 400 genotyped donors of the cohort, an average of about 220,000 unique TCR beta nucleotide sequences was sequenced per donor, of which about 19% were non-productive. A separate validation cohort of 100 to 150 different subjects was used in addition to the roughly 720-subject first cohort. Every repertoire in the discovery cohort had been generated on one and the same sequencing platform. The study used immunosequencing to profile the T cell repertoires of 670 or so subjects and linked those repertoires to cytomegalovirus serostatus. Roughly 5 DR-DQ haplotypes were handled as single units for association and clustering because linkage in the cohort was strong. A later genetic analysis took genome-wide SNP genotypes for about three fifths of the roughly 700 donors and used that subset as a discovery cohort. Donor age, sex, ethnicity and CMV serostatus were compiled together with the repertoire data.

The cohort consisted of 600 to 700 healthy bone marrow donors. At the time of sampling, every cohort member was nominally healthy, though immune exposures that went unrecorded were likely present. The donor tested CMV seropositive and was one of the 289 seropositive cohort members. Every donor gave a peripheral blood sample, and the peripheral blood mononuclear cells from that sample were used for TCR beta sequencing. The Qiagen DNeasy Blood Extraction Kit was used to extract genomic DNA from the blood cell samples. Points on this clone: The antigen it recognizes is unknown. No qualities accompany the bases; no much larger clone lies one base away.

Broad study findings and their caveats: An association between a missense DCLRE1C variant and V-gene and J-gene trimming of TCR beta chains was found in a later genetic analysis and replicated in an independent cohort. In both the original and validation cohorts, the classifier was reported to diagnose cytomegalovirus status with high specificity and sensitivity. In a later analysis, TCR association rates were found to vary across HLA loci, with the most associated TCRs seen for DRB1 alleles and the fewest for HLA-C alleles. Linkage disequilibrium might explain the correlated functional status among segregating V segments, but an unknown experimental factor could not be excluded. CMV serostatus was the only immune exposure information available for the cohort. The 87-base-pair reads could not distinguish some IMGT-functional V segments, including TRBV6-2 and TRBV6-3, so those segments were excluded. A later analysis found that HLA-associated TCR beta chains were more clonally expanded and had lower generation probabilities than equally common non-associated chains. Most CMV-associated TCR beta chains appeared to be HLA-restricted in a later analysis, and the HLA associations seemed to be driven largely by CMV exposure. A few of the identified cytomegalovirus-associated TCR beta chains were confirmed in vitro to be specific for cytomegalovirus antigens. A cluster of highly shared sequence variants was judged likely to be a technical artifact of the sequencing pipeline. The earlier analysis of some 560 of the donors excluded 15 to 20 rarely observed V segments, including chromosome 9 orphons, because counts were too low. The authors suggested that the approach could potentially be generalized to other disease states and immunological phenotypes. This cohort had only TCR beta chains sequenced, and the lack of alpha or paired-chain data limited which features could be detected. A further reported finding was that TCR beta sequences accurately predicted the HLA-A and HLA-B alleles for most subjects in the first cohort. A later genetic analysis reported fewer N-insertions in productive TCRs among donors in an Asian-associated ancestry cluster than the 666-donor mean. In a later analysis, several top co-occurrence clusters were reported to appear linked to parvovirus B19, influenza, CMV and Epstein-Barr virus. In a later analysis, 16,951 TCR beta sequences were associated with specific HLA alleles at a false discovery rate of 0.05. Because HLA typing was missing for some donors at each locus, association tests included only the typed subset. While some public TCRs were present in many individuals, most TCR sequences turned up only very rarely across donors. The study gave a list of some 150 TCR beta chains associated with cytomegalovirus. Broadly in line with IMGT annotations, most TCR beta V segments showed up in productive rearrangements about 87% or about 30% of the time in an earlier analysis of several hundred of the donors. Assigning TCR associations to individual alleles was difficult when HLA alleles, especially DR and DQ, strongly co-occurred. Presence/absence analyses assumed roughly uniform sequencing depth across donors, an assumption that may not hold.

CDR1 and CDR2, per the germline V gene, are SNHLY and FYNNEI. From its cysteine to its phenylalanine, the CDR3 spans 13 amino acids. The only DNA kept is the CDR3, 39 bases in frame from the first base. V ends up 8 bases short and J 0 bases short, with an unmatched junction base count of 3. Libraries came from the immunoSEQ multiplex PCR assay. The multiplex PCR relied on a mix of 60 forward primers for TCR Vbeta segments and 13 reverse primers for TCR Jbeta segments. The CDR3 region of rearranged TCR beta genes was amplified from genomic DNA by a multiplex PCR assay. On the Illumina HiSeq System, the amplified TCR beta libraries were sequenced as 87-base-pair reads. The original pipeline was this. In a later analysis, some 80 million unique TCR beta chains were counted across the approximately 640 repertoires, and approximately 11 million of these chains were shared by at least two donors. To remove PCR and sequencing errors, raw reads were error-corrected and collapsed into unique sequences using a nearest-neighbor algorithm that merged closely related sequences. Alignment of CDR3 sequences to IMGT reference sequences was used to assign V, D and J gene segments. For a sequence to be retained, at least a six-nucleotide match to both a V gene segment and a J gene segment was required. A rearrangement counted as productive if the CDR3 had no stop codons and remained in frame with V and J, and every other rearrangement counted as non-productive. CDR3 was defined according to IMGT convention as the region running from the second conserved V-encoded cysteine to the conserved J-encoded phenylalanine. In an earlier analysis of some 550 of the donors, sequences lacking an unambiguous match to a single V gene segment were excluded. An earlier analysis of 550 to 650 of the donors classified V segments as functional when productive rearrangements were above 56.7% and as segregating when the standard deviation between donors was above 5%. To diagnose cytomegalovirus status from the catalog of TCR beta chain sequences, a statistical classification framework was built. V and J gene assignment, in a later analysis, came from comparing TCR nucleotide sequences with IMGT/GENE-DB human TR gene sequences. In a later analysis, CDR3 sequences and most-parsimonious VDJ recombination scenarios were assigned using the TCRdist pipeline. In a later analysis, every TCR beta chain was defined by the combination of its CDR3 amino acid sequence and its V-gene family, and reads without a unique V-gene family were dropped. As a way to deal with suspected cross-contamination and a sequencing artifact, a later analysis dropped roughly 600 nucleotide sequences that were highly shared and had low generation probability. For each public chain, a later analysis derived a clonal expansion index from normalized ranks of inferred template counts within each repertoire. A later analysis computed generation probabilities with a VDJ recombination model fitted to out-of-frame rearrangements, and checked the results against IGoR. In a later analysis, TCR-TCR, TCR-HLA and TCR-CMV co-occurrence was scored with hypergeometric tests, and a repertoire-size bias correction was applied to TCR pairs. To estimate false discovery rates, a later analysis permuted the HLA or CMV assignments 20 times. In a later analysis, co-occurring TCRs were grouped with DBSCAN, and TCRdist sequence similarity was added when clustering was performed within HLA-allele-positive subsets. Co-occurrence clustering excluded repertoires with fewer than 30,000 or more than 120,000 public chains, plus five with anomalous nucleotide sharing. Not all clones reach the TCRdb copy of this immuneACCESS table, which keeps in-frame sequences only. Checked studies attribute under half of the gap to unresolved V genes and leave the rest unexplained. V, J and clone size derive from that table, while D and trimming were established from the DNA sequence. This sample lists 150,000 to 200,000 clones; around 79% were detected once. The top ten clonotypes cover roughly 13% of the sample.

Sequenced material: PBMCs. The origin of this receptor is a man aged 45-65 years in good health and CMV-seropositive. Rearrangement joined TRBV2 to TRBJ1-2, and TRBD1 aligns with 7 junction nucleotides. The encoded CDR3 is CASGTVANYGYTF. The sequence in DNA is TGTGCCAGCGGGACAGTCGCTAACTATGGCTACACCTTC.